The 29 T cell receptor beta chains below come from one sample, sequenced in a study of CD8 T cells in Susac syndrome. When the RNA was reverse transcribed, random hexamers were used with an input of roughly 0.45 to 1 ug. TCRdb analysed the immunoSEQ multiplex PCR reads with MiXCR anew, one entry per CDR3 protein. The table lists some 220,000 distinct CDR3 sequences, about 95% of them singletons. The sequenced sample consisted of CD4+ T cells from PBMCs. Receptors originate from a human donor with multiple sclerosis.

The gene calls are TRBV29-1 and TRBJ2-7; 7 positions match TRBD2. This CDR3 comprises 17 residues. The germline CDR1 and CDR2 sequences are SQVTM and ANQGSEA. DNA of the CDR3: TGCAGACATTTCCCTGTAGGCAGCGGGGTTTTTATCCACGAGCAGTACTTC. Translating gives CRHFPVGSGVFIHEQYF.

The gene calls are TRBV28 and TRBJ2-7, with no clear D. Trimming cost V 6 bases and J 0 bases, with 6 bases left between them. The CDR3 is 12 amino acids. The germline V gene has CDR1 MDHEN and CDR2 SYDVKM. The CDR3 is CASRRSSYEQYF. CDR3 bases: TGTGCCAGCAGAAGGAGCTCCTACGAGCAGTACTTC.

The rearrangement uses TRBV15 and TRBJ1-2, with D tentatively TRBD1 (5 bases). Trimming left V 5 bases short and J 4 bases short, with 14 bases between. The CDR3 runs to 14 residues. Germline V gene sequence: CDR1 LNHNV, CDR2 YYDKDF (reference sequence). The CDR3 bases are TGTGCCACCAGCGGGGACGTTCTTTTCTATGGCTACACCTTC. Translation gives CATSGDVLFYGYTF.

A few counts support this clonotype. The rearrangement links TRBV5-4 to TRBJ2-5; D gene unclear. The V end was cut by 3 bases, the J end by 2 bases, with 8 bases between. This CDR3 contains 13 residues. Germline-derived CDR1 and CDR2 are SGHNT and YYREEE (reference sequence). In nucleotides, the CDR3 is TGTGCCAGCAGCTCCGGCCAGCAAGAGACCCAGTACTTC. This gives the protein CASSSGQQETQYF. Looking up the rest from reference TRBV5-4 and TRBJ2-5 gives the full variable domain: ETGVTQSPTHLIKTRGQQVTLRCSSQSGHNTVSWYQQALGQGPQFIFQYYREEENGRGNFPPRFSGLQFPNYSSELNVNALELDDSALYLCASSSGQQETQYFGPGTRLLVL.

This sequence joins TRBV2 and TRBJ1-2; D not resolved. The V end was cut by 4 bases, the J end by 2 bases, with 5 bases between. This CDR3 spans 12 amino acids. Germline V gene data show CDR1 as SNHLY and CDR2 as FYNNEI. For the CDR3, the DNA is TGTGCCAGCAGTGCGGCAAACTATGGCTACACCTTC. Translation: CASSAANYGYTF.

The chain joins TRBV20-1 to TRBJ2-7; 9 bases are a match to TRBD1. This CDR3 spans 14 amino acids. The germline CDR1 and CDR2 sequences are DFQATT and SNEGSKA (reference sequence). V lost 6 bases, J lost 5 bases, and 11 bases stayed unmatched. The CDR3 nucleotides are TGCAGTGCCAGAACCGGGACAGGGATAGACGAGCAGTACTTC. It encodes CSARTGTGIDEQYF.

The chain couples TRBV12-3 or TRBV12-4 to TRBJ2-3; D gene ambiguous. The CDR3 length is 14 residues. Trimming took off 3 bases at V and 0 bases at J, with 7 bases between the two ends. Here the CDR3 reads CASSFSRSTDTQYF. In DNA, the CDR3 is TGTGCCAGCAGTTTTTCCCGTAGCACAGATACGCAGTATTTT.

This chain connects TRBV20-1 to TRBJ1-1; D might be TRBD1 (5 bases). Germline CDR1 and CDR2: DFQATT and SNEGSKA (reference sequence). V was trimmed by 5 bases and J by 4 bases, leaving 14 bases between them. CDR3 length: 13 amino acids. The CDR3 here is CSARQGLGTEAFF. As DNA, the CDR3 is TGCAGTGCTCGCCAGGGCTTGGGCACTGAAGCTTTCTTT.

V gene TRBV27 combines with J gene TRBJ2-1; D may be TRBD1 (5 bases). The CDR3 consists of 16 residues. CDR1 is MNHEY and CDR2 is SMNVEV in the germline V gene (reference sequence). V lost 3 bases, J lost 1 base, and 13 bases lay in between. The CDR3 region is CASSFLPGYSYNEQFF. CDR3 DNA sequence: TGTGCCAGCAGTTTTCTCCCAGGGTATTCCTACAATGAGCAGTTCTTC.

This rearrangement joins TRBV5-4 to TRBJ2-2, with D maybe TRBD1 (5 bases). Trimming removed 0 bases from V and 0 bases from J, with 9 bases in between. The CDR3 extends over 16 amino acids. Germline CDR1 and CDR2: SGHNT and YYREEE (reference sequence). DNA of the CDR3: TGTGCCAGCAGCTTGGCAGCCAGGGCGAACACCGGGGAGCTGTTTTTT. Protein: CASSLAARANTGELFF. The whole variable domain, filled in from reference TRBV5-4 and TRBJ2-2, reads ETGVTQSPTHLIKTRGQQVTLRCSSQSGHNTVSWYQQALGQGPQFIFQYYREEENGRGNFPPRFSGLQFPNYSSELNVNALELDDSALYLCASSLAARANTGELFFGEGSRLTVL.

The chain has TRBV20-1 and TRBJ1-2; D uncertain. The CDR3 is 13 amino acids. V lost 4 bases, J lost 5 bases, and 14 bases lay in between. The germline gives CDR1 DFQATT, CDR2 SNEGSKA (reference sequence). The CDR3 region has the DNA TGCAGTGCTACGATAGGGAGAGGTTATGGCTACACCTTC. Translated: CSATIGRGYGYTF.

This rearrangement joins TRBV13 to TRBJ2-7; 7 bases agree with TRBD1. The CDR3 is made up of 14 amino acids. V lost 4 bases, J lost 5 bases, and 8 bases stayed unmatched. Per the germline V gene, CDR1 is PRHDT and CDR2 is FYEKMQ (reference sequence). The CDR3 DNA reads as TGTGCCAGCAGCTCCCCGACAGGGTTCAACGAGCAGTACTTC. Translated, it gives CASSSPTGFNEQYF.

The chain uses TRBV9 and TRBJ2-1; TRBD2 aligns across 9 bases. The CDR3 is 12 amino acids. Per the germline V gene, CDR1 is SGDLS and CDR2 is YYNGEE. V was pared by 3 bases and J by 16 bases, with 8 bases of the junction left unmatched. The CDR3: CASSALAGPSFF. In DNA form, the CDR3 reads TGTGCCAGCAGCGCCCTAGCGGGACCAAGTTTCTTC.

This clonotype was seen only once. This chain's CDR3 is CASSPAGTGYNEQFF. In DNA form, the CDR3 reads TGTGCCAGCAGTCCCGCCGGGACAGGGTACAATGAGCAGTTCTTC. The genes are TRBV6-6 and TRBJ2-1; 9 bases agree with TRBD1. Trimming at V came to 5 bases and at J to 4 bases, leaving 6 bases not matched to a gene. The germline gives CDR1 MNHNY, CDR2 SVGAGI (reference sequence). There are 15 residues in the CDR3.

The V gene is TRBV5-4, the J gene TRBJ2-1; 10 nucleotides match TRBD2. The CDR3 has 14 residues. Germline V lookup: CDR1 SGHNT, CDR2 YYREEE (reference sequence). The V segment lost 4 bases and the J segment 7 bases; nucleotides outside the gene matches: 5. The CDR3 reads CASSKSGGANEQFF. CDR3 in DNA: TGTGCCAGCAGCAAGAGCGGGGGGGCGAATGAGCAGTTCTTC.

In DNA form, the CDR3 reads TGCAGTGCCACCCCGGCCGACATCCGAAGCTCCTACGAGCAGTACTTC. As protein: CSATPADIRSSYEQYF. This sequence joins TRBV20-1 and TRBJ2-7; D gene unclear. V dropped 6 bases and J dropped 0 bases, with 21 bases sitting between them. Germline CDR1 is DFQATT and CDR2 is SNEGSKA (reference sequence). This CDR3 comprises 16 residues.

The chain employs TRBV9 and TRBJ1-2; 9 bases fit TRBD1. Germline V gene sequence: CDR1 SGDLS, CDR2 YYNGEE. This CDR3 has 14 amino acids. After removal of 7 bases from V and 7 bases from J, the junction contained 11 bases not matched to a gene. CDR3 DNA sequence: TGTGCCAGCGGCCGGAACAGGGGGCAGGCTGGCTACACCTTC. Amino acids: CASGRNRGQAGYTF.

The V call is TRBV27, the J call TRBJ2-3; D might be TRBD1 (6 bases). This CDR3 region has 15 residues. CDR1 and CDR2 from the germline V gene are MNHEY and SMNVEV (reference sequence). Trimming stripped 2 bases from V and 5 bases from J, with 14 bases between. CDR3 coding DNA: TGTGCCAGCAGTTTACAGGACAGTAGATTAGATACGCAGTATTTT. Translation: CASSLQDSRLDTQYF.

The chain has TRBV9 and TRBJ2-1; 8 bases align to TRBD1. The CDR3 has 15 amino acids. Germline V gene lookup returns CDR1 SGDLS and CDR2 YYNGEE. The ends lost 3 bases at V and 6 bases at J; junction bases unmatched: 8. DNA for the CDR3: TGTGCCAGCAGCGCCCGGGGACAGGAGGGCAATGAGCAGTTCTTC. Encoded protein: CASSARGQEGNEQFF.

The chain employs TRBV10-2 and TRBJ1-5; D is undetermined. Germline V gene lookup returns CDR1 WSHSY and CDR2 SAAADI. The CDR3 sequence is 17 residues long. V shed 7 bases and J shed 1 base, with 20 bases lying between them. CDR3 DNA sequence: TGCGCCAGCACTGCCCGTTCGCCCGGAGGAAGCAATCAGCCCCAGCATTTT. The encoded protein is CASTARSPGGSNQPQHF.

This rearrangement joins TRBV19 to TRBJ2-3; D possibly corresponds to TRBD1 (7 bases). V gave up 5 bases and J gave up 2 bases, with 14 bases separating them. This CDR3 spans 15 amino acids. CDR1 LNHDA and CDR2 SQIVND come from the germline V gene (reference sequence). The CDR3 reads CASSPRQGLTDTQYF. CDR3 nucleotides: TGTGCCAGTAGTCCACGACAGGGACTCACAGATACGCAGTATTTT.

The chain uses TRBV5-1 and TRBJ2-3; possibly TRBD2 for D (6 bases). This CDR3 is 16 amino acids long. CDR1 is SGHRS, CDR2 YFSETQ, per germline. Trimming pared 3 bases from V and 4 bases from J, leaving 18 bases between. The CDR3 nucleotides read TGCGCCAGCAGCTGGGGCCCGGGGAGGTTTGCAGATACGCAGTATTTT. Translating gives CASSWGPGRFADTQYF.

The chain carries TRBV20-1 and TRBJ2-7, with D perhaps matching TRBD2 (6 bases). The germline V gene encodes CDR1 DFQATT and CDR2 SNEGSKA (reference sequence). V was cut by 1 base and J by 0 bases, with 10 bases left in between. The CDR3 contains 14 residues. In nucleotides, the CDR3 is TGCAGTGCTAGAGTGGGGACTGCCTCCTACGAGCAGTACTTC. Translating it yields CSARVGTASYEQYF.

The chain couples TRBV3-1 to TRBJ2-1; D possibly corresponds to TRBD1 (6 bases). Trimming left V 0 bases short and J 6 bases short, with 9 bases between. Looked up from germline, CDR1 is LGHDT and CDR2 is YNNKEL (reference sequence). The CDR3 is 14 amino acids. CDR3 sequence: CASSQDGTRNEQFF. CDR3 DNA sequence: TGTGCCAGCAGCCAAGACGGGACACGCAATGAGCAGTTCTTC.

The V gene is TRBV7-9, the J gene TRBJ1-2; TRBD1 matches at 7 bases. Germline loops: CDR1 SEHNR, CDR2 FQNEAQ (reference sequence). The CDR3 is 14 residues long. V lost 2 bases and J lost 5; bases outside the gene matches: 5. For the CDR3, the DNA is TGTGCCAGCAGCTTAAGCCAGGGGGAGTATGGCTACACCTTC. It yields the protein CASSLSQGEYGYTF.

This chain uses TRBV2 with TRBJ2-1; TRBD2 matches 7 bases. The CDR3 length is 14 residues. The germline gives CDR1 SNHLY, CDR2 FYNNEI. Losses at the gene ends were 2 bases for V and 8 bases for J; bases not matched to a gene: 6. The CDR3 sequence: CASSEWTRTDEQFF. As DNA, the CDR3 is TGTGCCAGCAGTGAATGGACTAGAACCGATGAGCAGTTCTTC.

This chain uses TRBV27 with TRBJ1-1; D remains unclear. Between the trimmed V and J ends, which lost 7 bases and 7 bases, there was a span of 16 bases. The CDR3 length is 13 residues. CDR1 is MNHEY and CDR2 is SMNVEV in the germline V gene (reference sequence). The DNA for the CDR3 is TGTGCCAGCACCCCCTCGGGGTGGGGTGAAGCTTTCTTT. It is translated as CASTPSGWGEAFF.

The chain has TRBV2 and TRBJ2-7; D unresolved. The V gene lost 7 bases and the J gene lost 3 bases, with 16 bases spanning the gap. There are 14 residues in the CDR3. Germline CDR1 SNHLY, CDR2 FYNNEI. The CDR3, as DNA: TGTGCCAGCAAGCCGACGAACGCCTACTACGAGCAGTACTTC. Translating gives CASKPTNAYYEQYF.

The V and J genes are TRBV18 and TRBJ2-7; 9 nucleotides line up with TRBD1. The CDR3 contains 14 residues. Germline trimming cut 3 bases from V and 5 bases from J; bases unmatched to any gene: 5. Looked up from germline, CDR1 is KGHSH and CDR2 is LQKENI. The CDR3 sequence is CASSPKGQGNEQYF. The CDR3 nucleotides are TGTGCCAGCTCACCCAAGGGACAGGGTAACGAGCAGTACTTC.